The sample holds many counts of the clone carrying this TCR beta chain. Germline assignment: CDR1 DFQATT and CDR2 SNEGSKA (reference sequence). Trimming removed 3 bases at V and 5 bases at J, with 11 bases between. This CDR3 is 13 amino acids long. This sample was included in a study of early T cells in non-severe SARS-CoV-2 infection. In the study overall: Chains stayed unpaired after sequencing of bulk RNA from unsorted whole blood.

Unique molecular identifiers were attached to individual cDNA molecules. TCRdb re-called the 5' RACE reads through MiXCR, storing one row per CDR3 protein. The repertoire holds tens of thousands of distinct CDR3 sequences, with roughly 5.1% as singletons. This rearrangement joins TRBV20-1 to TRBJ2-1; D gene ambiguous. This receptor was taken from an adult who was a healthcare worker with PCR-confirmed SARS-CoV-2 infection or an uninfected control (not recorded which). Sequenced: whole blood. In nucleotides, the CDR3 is TGCAGTGCTAGTCTCTTAAGGGACAATGAGCAGTTCTTC. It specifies CSASLLRDNEQFF.